Listed here is a single T cell receptor beta chain. Its specificity is not known. This sample was taken from a study of PD-1 blockade in mismatch repair-deficient tumors. On the study more broadly: Enrolled about 2013-2017, patients had progressing, pretreated mismatch repair-deficient cancers of approximately 13 types.

PCR or immunohistochemistry showed mismatch repair deficiency in every enrolled patient. TCRs were sequenced from a few patients responding to pembrolizumab. V lost 1 base and J 4 bases, leaving 10 bases between the germline ends. This CDR3 spans 14 amino acids. Germline loops: CDR1 SGHTA, CDR2 FQGNSA. General observations from the study: Tumor-resident clones, often undetectable pretreatment in blood, expanded then contracted after pembrolizumab.

Clones were sequenced by immunoSEQ multiplex PCR, and TCRdb holds only the in-frame ones, with some missing. Found here are about 49,000 clones, 77% of them singletons; the top ten hold around 3.5%. The V call is TRBV7-2, the J call TRBJ1-2, with D maybe TRBD1 (6 bases). The sample consisted of PBMCs, taken before pembrolizumab treatment. The receptor was derived from an adult with mismatch repair-deficient cancer. The CDR3 nucleotides read TGTGCCAGCAGCTTAGGGACAGTGGGCTATGGCTACACCTTC. Translation gives CASSLGTVGYGYTF.